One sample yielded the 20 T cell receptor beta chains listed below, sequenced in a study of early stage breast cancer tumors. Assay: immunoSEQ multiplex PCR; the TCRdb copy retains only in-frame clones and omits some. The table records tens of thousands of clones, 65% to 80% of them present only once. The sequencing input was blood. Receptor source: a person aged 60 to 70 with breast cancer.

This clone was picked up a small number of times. The CDR3 region has the DNA TGTGCCAGCAGTCGGACAGGGGAAACTGAAGCTTTCTTT. Translation gives CASSRTGETEAFF. The chain has TRBV6-5 and TRBJ1-1; 9 bases match TRBD1. Germline V gives CDR1 MNHEY, CDR2 SVGAGI. This CDR3 is 13 amino acids long. The V segment lost 5 bases and the J segment 5 bases; nucleotides outside the gene matches: 3.

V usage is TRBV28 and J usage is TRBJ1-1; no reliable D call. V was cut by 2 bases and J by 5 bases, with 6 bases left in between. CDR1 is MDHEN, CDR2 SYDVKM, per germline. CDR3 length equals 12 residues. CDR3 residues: CASSLLATEAFF. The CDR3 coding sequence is TGTGCCAGCAGTTTACTCGCAACTGAAGCTTTCTTT.

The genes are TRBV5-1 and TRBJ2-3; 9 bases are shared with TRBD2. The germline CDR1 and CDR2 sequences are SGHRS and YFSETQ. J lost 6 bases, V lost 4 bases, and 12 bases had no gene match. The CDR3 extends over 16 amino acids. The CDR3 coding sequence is TGCGCCAGCAGCCCGGCGTTAGTAGCGGGAGCTGATACGCAGTATTTT. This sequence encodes CASSPALVAGADTQYF.

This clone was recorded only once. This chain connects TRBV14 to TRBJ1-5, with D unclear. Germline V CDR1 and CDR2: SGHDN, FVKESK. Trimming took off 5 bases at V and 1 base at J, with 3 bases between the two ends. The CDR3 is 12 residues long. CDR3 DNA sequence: TGTGCCAGCAGCTTAAGCAATCAGCCCCAGCATTTT. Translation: CASSLSNQPQHF.

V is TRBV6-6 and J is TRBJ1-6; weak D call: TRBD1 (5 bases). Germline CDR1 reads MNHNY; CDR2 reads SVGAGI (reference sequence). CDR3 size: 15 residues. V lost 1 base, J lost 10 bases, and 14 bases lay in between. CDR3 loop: CASSYLNQGRSPLHF. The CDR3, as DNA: TGTGCCAGCAGTTACTTGAACCAGGGACGGTCACCCCTCCACTTT.

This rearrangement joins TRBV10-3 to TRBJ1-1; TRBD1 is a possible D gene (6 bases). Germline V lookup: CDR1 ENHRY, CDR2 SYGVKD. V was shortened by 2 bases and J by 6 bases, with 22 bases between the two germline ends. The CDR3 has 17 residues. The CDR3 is CAISEGGYGTKNPEAFF. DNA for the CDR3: TGTGCCATCAGTGAGGGGGGTTACGGGACAAAAAATCCTGAAGCTTTCTTT.

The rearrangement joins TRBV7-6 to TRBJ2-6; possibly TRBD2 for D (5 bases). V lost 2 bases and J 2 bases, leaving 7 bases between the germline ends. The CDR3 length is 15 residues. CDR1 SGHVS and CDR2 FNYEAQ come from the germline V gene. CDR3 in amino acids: CASSLSRAGANVLTF. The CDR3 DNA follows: TGTGCCAGCAGCTTATCGAGGGCTGGGGCCAACGTCCTGACTTTC.

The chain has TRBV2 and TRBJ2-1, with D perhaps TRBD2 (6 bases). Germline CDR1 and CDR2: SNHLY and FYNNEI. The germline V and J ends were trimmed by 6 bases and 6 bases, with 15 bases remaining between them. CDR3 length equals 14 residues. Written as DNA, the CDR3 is TGTGCCAGCAGGACTAGACAAATTCCCAATGAGCAGTTCTTC. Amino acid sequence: CASRTRQIPNEQFF.

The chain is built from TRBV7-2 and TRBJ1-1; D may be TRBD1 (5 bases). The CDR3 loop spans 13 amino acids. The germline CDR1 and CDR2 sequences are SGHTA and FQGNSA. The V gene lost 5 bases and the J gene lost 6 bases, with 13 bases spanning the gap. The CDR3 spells CASSRRGEAEAFF. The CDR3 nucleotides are TGTGCCAGCAGCCGCCGGGGGGAAGCTGAAGCTTTCTTT.

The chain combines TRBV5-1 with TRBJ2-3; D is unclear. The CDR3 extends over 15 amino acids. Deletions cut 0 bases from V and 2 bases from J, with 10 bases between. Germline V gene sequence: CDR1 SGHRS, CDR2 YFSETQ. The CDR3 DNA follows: TGCGCCAGCAGCTTGGACTCCCTGTTCACAGATACGCAGTATTTT. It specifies CASSLDSLFTDTQYF.

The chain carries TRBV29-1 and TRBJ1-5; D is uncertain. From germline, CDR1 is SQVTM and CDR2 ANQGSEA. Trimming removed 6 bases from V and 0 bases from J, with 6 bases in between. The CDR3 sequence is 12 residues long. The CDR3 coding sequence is TGCAGCGTGACAACTAGCAATCAGCCCCAGCATTTT. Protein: CSVTTSNQPQHF.

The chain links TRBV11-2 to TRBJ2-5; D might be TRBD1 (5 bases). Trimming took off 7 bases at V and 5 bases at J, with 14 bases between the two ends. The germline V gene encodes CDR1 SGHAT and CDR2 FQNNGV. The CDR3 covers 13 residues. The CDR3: CASNLQGGETQYF. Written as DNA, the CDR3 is TGTGCCAGCAACCTCCAGGGTGGTGAGACCCAGTACTTC.

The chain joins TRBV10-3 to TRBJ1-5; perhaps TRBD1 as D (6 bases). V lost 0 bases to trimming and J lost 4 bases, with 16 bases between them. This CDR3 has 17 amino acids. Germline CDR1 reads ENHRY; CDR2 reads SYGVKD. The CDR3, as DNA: TGTGCCATCAGTGAGTCGACTCTGTTGGACAGAAATCAGCCCCAGCATTTT. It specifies CAISESTLLDRNQPQHF.

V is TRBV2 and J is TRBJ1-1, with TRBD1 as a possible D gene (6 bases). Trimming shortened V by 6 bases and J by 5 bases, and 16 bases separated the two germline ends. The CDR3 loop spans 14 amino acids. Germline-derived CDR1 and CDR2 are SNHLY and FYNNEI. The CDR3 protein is CASRTTGSATEAFF. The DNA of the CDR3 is TGTGCCAGCAGAACTACAGGGTCGGCGACTGAAGCTTTCTTT.

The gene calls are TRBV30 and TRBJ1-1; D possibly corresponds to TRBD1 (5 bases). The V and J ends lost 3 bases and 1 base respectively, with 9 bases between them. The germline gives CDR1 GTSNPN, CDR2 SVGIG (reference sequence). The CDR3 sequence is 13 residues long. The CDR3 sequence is CAWRGRANTEAFF. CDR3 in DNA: TGTGCCTGGAGGGGCAGGGCGAACACTGAAGCTTTCTTT.

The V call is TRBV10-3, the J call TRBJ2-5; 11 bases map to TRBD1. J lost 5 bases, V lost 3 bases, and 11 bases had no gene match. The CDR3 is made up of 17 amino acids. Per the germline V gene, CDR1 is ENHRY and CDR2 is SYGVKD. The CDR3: CAISDRTGGDFGETQYF. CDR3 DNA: TGTGCCATCAGTGATAGGACAGGGGGCGATTTCGGGGAGACCCAGTACTTC.

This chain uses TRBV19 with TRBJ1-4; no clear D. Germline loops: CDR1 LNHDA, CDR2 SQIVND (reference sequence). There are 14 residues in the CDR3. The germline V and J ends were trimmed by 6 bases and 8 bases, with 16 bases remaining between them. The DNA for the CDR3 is TGTGCCAGTAGCTTAGCCCCGGTAAGGGAAAAACTGTTTTTT. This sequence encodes CASSLAPVREKLFF.

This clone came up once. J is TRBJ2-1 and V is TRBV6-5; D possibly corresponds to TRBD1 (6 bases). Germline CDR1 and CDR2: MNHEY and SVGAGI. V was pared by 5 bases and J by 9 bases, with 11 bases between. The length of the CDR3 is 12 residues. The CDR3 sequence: CASSPGQSEQFF. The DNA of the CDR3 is TGTGCCAGCAGTCCGGGACAAAGTGAGCAGTTCTTC.

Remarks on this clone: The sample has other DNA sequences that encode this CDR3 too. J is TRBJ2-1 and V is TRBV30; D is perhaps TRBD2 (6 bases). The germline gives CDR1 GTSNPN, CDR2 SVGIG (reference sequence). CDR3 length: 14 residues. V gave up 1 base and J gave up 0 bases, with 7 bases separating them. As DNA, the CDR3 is TGTGCCTGGAGTGCCGGGAGCTCCTACAATGAGCAGTTCTTC. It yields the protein CAWSAGSSYNEQFF.

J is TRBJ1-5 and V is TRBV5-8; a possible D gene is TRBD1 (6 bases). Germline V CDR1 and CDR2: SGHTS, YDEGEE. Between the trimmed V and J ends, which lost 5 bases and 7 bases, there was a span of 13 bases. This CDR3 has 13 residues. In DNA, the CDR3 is TGTGCCAGCAGACACAGGGTCGGGCAGCCCCAGCATTTT. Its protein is CASRHRVGQPQHF.